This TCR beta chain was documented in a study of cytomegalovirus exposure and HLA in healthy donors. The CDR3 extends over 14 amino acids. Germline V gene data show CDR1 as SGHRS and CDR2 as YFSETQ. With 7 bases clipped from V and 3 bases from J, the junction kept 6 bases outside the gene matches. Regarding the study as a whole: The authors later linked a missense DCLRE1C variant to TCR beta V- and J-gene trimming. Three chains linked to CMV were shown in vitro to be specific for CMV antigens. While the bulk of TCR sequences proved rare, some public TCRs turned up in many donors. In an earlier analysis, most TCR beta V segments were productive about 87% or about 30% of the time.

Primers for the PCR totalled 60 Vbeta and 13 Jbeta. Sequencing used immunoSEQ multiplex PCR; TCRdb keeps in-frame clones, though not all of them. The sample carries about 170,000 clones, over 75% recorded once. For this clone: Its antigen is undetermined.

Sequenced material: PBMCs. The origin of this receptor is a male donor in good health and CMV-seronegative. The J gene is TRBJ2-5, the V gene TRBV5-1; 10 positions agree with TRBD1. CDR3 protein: CASGAGTGEETQYF. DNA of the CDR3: TGCGCCAGCGGGGCCGGGACAGGGGAAGAGACCCAGTACTTC.